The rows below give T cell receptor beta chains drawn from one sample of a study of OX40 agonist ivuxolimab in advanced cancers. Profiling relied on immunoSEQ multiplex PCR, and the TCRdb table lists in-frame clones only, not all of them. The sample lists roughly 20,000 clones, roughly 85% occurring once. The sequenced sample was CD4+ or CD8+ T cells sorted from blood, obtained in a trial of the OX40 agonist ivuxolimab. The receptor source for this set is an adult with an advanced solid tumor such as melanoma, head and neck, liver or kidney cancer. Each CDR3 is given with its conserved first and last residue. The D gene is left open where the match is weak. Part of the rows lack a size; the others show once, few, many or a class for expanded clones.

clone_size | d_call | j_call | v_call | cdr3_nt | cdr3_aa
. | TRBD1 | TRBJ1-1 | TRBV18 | TGTGCCAGCCGGGGTACAGGGGAAACTGAAGCTTTCTTT | CASRGTGETEAFF
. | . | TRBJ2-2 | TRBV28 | TGTGCCAGCAAAAAAGACGGAAACACCGGGGAGCTGTTTTTT | CASKKDGNTGELFF
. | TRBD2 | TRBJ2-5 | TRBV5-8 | TGTGCCAGCAGCCCGGGGCTAGCGGGGGGCTTCCAAGAGACCCAGTACTTC | CASSPGLAGGFQETQYF
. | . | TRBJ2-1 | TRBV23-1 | TGCGCCAGCAGTCAACCTTACAATGAGCAGTTCTTC | CASSQPYNEQFF
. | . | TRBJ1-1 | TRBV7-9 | TGTGCCAGCAGCCCCCGGGGGAGCACTGAAGCTTTCTTT | CASSPRGSTEAFF
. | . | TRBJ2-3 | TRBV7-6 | TGTGCCAGCAGCCCCCGGGCTTCTAGCGGCACAGATACGCAGTATTTT | CASSPRASSGTDTQYF
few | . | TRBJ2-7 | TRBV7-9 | TGTGCCATCCGGGACCAGGCGGGCGAGCAGTACTTC | CAIRDQAGEQYF
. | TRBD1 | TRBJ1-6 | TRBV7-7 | TGTGCTAGCAGCTTCCCGGGACAGGATAATTCACCCCTCCACTTT | CASSFPGQDNSPLHF
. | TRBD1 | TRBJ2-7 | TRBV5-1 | TGCGCCAGCAGCACGACAGGGTTGGCCTACGAGCAGTACTTC | CASSTTGLAYEQYF
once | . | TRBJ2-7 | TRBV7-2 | TGTGCCAGCAGCTTAGCGTGGACGGGGGCCAGCTCCTACGAGCAGTACTTC | CASSLAWTGASSYEQYF
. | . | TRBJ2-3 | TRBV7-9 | TGTGCCAGCAGCCCCTGGCAGGCTGGCGCAGATACGCAGTATTTT | CASSPWQAGADTQYF
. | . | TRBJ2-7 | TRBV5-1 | TGCGCCAGCAGCTTGGGAGGGGACGAGCAGTACTTC | CASSLGGDEQYF
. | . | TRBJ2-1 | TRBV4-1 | TGCGCCAGCAGCCAAGGGACAGTCTACAATGAGCAGTTCTTC | CASSQGTVYNEQFF
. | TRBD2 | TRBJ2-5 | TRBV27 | TGTGCCAGCAGTTCGACGGGAGGGCCGGAGACCCAGTACTTC | CASSSTGGPETQYF
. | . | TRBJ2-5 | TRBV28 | TGTGCCAGCAGTTTGGCGGCACCGGACCAAGAGACCCAGTACTTC | CASSLAAPDQETQYF
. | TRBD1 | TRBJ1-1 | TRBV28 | TGTGCCAGCAGTTTTTCAGGGGGCGCGGGTACTGAAGCTTTCTTT | CASSFSGGAGTEAFF
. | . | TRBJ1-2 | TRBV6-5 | TGTGCCAGCAGTTCTCTCCCTGGGAAAAATGGCTACACCTTC | CASSSLPGKNGYTF
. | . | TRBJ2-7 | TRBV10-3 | TGTGCCATCAGTGAAGGGGAGCTTAAAGCCTACGAGCAGTACTTC | CAISEGELKAYEQYF
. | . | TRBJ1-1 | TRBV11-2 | TGTGCCAGCAGCTTAATGACTGAAGCTTTCTTT | CASSLMTEAFF
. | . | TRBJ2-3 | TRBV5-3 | TGTGCCAGAAGCAAGGGGGGCCAGGGCACAGATACGCAGTATTTT | CARSKGGQGTDTQYF
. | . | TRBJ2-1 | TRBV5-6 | TGTGCCAGCAGCTCCATCAATGAGCAGTTCTTC | CASSSINEQFF
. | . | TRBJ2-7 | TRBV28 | TGTGCCAGCAGTTTTGGGGGTTCCACCTACGAGCAGTACTTC | CASSFGGSTYEQYF
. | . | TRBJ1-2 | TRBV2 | TGTGCCAGCAGTGAAGGACAGCCCTTTCTTAACTATGGCTACACCTTC | CASSEGQPFLNYGYTF
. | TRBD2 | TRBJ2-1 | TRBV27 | TGTGCCAGCAGTTTATGGGCCCCGGGACTAGCGGGAGGTTCCTACAATGAGCAGTTCTTC | CASSLWAPGLAGGSYNEQFF
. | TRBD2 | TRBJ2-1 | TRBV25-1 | TGTGCCAGCAGTGATACTAGCGGCTCCTACAATGAGCAGTTCTTC | CASSDTSGSYNEQFF
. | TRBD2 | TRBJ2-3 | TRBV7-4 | TGTGCCAGCAGCGGGACTAGCGGGAGAAGCACAGATACGCAGTATTTT | CASSGTSGRSTDTQYF
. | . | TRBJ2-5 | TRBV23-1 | TGCGCCAGCAGTCAATCGCAGGGGTCCGAGACCCAGTACTTC | CASSQSQGSETQYF
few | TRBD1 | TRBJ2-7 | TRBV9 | TGTGCCAGCAGCGGGGACAGGGACGAGCAGTACTTC | CASSGDRDEQYF
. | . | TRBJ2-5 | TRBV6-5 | TGTGCCAGCAGTTACTCCGCAGGAAGTCGGGAGCAGTACTTC | CASSYSAGSREQYF
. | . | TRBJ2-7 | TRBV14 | TGTGCCAGCAGCCCCGGGCCGACCTACGAGCAGTACTTC | CASSPGPTYEQYF